These T cell receptor beta chains were read from a single sample in a study of CD8 T cells in ankylosing spondylitis. Using its own MiXCR run on the 5' RACE reads, TCRdb lists one record per CDR3 protein. The profile covers 200,000 to 300,000 distinct CDR3 sequences, with around 32% appearing a single time and about 4.2% taken by the ten largest. Sequencing was performed on blood, either unsorted or a sorted T cell fraction (not recorded which). These receptors all come from a male donor with ankylosing spondylitis or in good health (not recorded which). Each CDR3 is given with its conserved first and last residue. A D gene is named only where the DNA matches it firmly. Size is omitted from some rows. Given values are once, few, many or a class for expanded clones.

d_gene	len	v_gene	j_gene	abundance	CDR3aa	CDR3nt
TRBD2	15	TRBV28	TRBJ2-5	-	CASSGLAGFQETQYF	TGTGCCAGCAGTGGACTAGCGGGTTTTCAAGAGACCCAGTACTTC
-	14	TRBV15	TRBJ2-7	-	CATSRQPFAYEQYF	TGTGCCACCAGCAGACAACCGTTCGCCTACGAGCAGTACTTC
TRBD2	12	TRBV12-3/TRBV12-4	TRBJ2-7	few	CATAGDDYEQYF	TGTGCCACCGCGGGGGACGACTACGAGCAGTACTTC
TRBD1	16	TRBV5-1	TRBJ2-1	-	CASSLGQGQVFNEQFF	TGCGCCAGCAGCCTCGGACAGGGTCAAGTGTTCAATGAGCAGTTCTTC
-	10	TRBV7-9	TRBJ2-3	-	CASGTDTQYF	TGTGCCAGCGGCACAGATACGCAGTATTTT
TRBD2	14	TRBV7-9	TRBJ2-5	-	CASSPTLAGAGQYF	TGTGCCAGCAGCCCCACACTAGCGGGGGCAGGGCAGTACTTC
TRBD1	17	TRBV6-5	TRBJ1-5	-	CASSSPGQAASNQPQHF	TGTGCCAGCAGTTCGCCGGGACAGGCAGCTAGCAATCAGCCCCAGCATTTT
-	15	TRBV20-1	TRBJ2-1	-	CSARDLWGTYNEQFF	TGCAGTGCTAGAGATTTGTGGGGGACCTACAATGAGCAGTTCTTC
-	13	TRBV20-1	TRBJ2-3	-	CRAQGPNPNTQYF	TGCAGGGCACAGGGCCCAAACCCCAATACGCAGTATTTT
TRBD1	11	TRBV6-5	TRBJ2-7	-	CATRGTYEQYF	TGTGCCACCAGGGGGACCTACGAGCAGTACTTC
-	15	TRBV7-9	TRBJ2-7	-	CASSLDQGMIYEQYF	TGTGCCAGCAGCTTAGATCAGGGGATGATCTACGAGCAGTACTTC
TRBD2	17	TRBV3-1	TRBJ2-1	-	CASSPQASGGPLNEQFF	TGTGCCAGCAGCCCTCAGGCTAGCGGGGGTCCCCTCAATGAGCAGTTCTTC
-	14	TRBV6-5	TRBJ2-7	-	CASSYGGLPYEQYF	TGTGCCAGCAGTTATGGGGGGCTACCCTACGAGCAGTACTTC
-	13	TRBV15	TRBJ2-7	few	CATRQIDSIEQYF	TGTGCCACCAGACAGATAGACAGTATCGAGCAGTACTTC
TRBD2	17	TRBV20-1	TRBJ2-1	-	CRRGGTSGGPVCNEQFF	TGCAGACGTGGTGGGACTAGCGGGGGGCCCGTATGCAATGAGCAGTTCTTC
-	13	TRBV6-4	TRBJ2-2	-	CASSLDHPGELFF	TGTGCCAGCAGTTTGGACCATCCCGGGGAGCTGTTTTTT
TRBD1	14	TRBV6-4	TRBJ2-1	-	CASSEGTGANEQFF	TGTGCCAGCAGTGAAGGGACAGGGGCCAATGAGCAGTTCTTC
-	13	TRBV20-1	TRBJ2-3	few	CSASLYPGDTQYF	TGCAGTGCTAGCCTTTACCCTGGAGATACGCAGTATTTT
-	13	TRBV14	TRBJ1-3	few	CASSQDSGNTIYF	TGTGCCAGCAGCCAAGACAGCGGAAACACCATATATTTT
TRBD2	12	TRBV5-6	TRBJ2-1	-	CASSRLAGEQFF	TGTGCCAGCAGCCGACTAGCAGGTGAGCAGTTCTTC
-	13	TRBV4-1	TRBJ1-6	-	CASSPGHWGPLHF	TGCGCCAGCAGCCCGGGACACTGGGGGCCCCTCCACTTT
TRBD1	14	TRBV10-3	TRBJ1-1	few	CAHRSAGGDTEAFF	TGTGCCCACCGTTCGGCAGGGGGGGACACTGAAGCTTTCTTT
-	15	TRBV11-2	TRBJ2-7	-	CASSFVRGRVIEQYF	TGTGCCAGCAGCTTTGTGAGGGGGAGGGTGATCGAGCAGTACTTC
TRBD2	15	TRBV20-1	TRBJ2-1	-	CSARDAASGVNEQFF	TGCAGTGCTAGAGATGCTGCTAGCGGGGTCAATGAGCAGTTCTTC
-	14	TRBV15	TRBJ2-7	once	CATSGLRGFYEQYF	TGTGCCACCAGCGGCTTGCGGGGATTCTACGAGCAGTACTTC
-	13	TRBV5-6	TRBJ1-1	few	CASSPWDGSVAFF	TGTGCCAGCAGCCCCTGGGACGGATCGGTTGCTTTCTTT
-	13	TRBV30	TRBJ2-1	-	CAWTKLGNNEQFF	TGTGCCTGGACCAAACTAGGAAACAATGAGCAGTTCTTC
TRBD2	15	TRBV5-5	TRBJ2-3	-	CASSRRVAGSDTQYF	TGTGCCAGCAGCCGTCGGGTAGCGGGGTCAGATACGCAGTATTTT
-	14	TRBV27	TRBJ1-6	-	CASSNPRTNSPLHF	TGTGCCAGCAGTAACCCTCGGACAAATTCACCCCTCCACTTT
TRBD2	17	TRBV20-1	TRBJ2-7	-	CSARGFRTSGAPYEQYF	TGCAGTGCTAGAGGGTTTCGGACTAGCGGGGCTCCTTACGAGCAGTACTTC
TRBD1	16	TRBV5-6	TRBJ1-6	-	CASSGGTGDYGSPLHF	TGTGCCAGCAGCGGGGGGACAGGCGACTATGGTTCACCCCTCCACTTT